One and the same sample provided the 4 T cell receptor beta chains below, sequenced in a study of CD8+CD57+ T cells in acquired aplastic anemia (dated by TCRdb to the late 2010s). The patients picked for sequencing were ones in whom flow cytometry had shown an expansion of CD8+CD57+ cells. Sequenced on an Illumina HiSeq 2000. Profiling of TCR beta VDJ combinations and CDR3 sequences used genomic DNA as the template. TCRdb reran the public reads through fastp at Q25 and MiXCR, keeping productive beta chains. Each CDR3 protein appears once, grouped with its most common genes and DNA. This sample lists about 40,000 distinct CDR3 sequences; roughly two thirds were detected once. The ten most abundant clones make up roughly three fifths of the sample. Sample: sorted CD4+, CD8+, or CD8+CD57+ T cells (not recorded which) from PBMCs. The receptors originated from a human donor with aplastic anemia.

The chain uses TRBV6-2 or TRBV6-3 and TRBJ2-3, with D uncertain. In germline, CDR1 is MNHEY, CDR2 SVGEGT. The CDR3 is 12 residues long. V was cut by 6 bases and J by 2 bases, with 6 bases left in between. DNA for the CDR3: TGTGCCAGCAGCCTTGTCACAGATACGCAGTATTTT. This sequence encodes CASSLVTDTQYF.

The rearrangement joins TRBV6-1 to TRBJ1-1; no clear D. The CDR3 length is 14 residues. Trimming left V 7 bases short and J 4 bases short, with 16 bases between. From germline, CDR1 is MNHNS and CDR2 SASEGT. Written as DNA, the CDR3 is TGTGCCAGCAACCCACGGGTCCAAGGCACTGAAGCTTTCTTT. It specifies CASNPRVQGTEAFF.

V gene TRBV2 combines with J gene TRBJ2-3, with 9 bases that match TRBD2. This CDR3 is 15 amino acids long. V dropped 4 bases and J dropped 3; count of bases not matched to a gene: 5. CDR1 and CDR2 (germline): SNHLY, FYNNEI. The CDR3 DNA sequence: TGTGCCAGCAGTGGTGGCGGGGGGGGTACAGATACGCAGTATTTT. It specifies CASSGGGGGTDTQYF.

In this sample, this clonotype turned up many times. The chain links TRBV11-2 to TRBJ2-5; D is unresolved. Deletions cut 2 bases from V and 0 bases from J, with 16 bases between. The germline CDR1 and CDR2 sequences are SGHAT and FQNNGV. The CDR3 spans 17 residues. CDR3: CASSLMISLNHQETQYF. In DNA form, the CDR3 reads TGTGCCAGCAGCTTAATGATCAGCCTAAACCACCAAGAGACCCAGTACTTC.